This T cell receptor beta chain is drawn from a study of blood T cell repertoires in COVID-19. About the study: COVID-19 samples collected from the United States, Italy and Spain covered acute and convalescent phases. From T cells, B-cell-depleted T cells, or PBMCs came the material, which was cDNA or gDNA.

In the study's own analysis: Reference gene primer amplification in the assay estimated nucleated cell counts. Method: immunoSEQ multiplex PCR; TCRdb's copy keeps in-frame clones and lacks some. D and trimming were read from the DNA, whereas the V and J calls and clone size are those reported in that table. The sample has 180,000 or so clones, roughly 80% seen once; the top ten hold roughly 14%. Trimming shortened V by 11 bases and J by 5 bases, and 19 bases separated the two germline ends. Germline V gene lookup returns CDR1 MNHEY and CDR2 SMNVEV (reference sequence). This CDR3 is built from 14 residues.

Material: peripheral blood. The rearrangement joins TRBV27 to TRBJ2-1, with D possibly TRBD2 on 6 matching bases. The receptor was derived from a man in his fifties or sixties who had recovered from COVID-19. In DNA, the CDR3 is TGTGCCTCACAACCTAACGGGGGTAACAATGAGCAGTTCTTC. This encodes CASQPNGGNNEQFF.